These 21 T cell receptor beta chains originate from one sample sequenced in a study of beta chain features in type 1 diabetes. Reverse transcription of all isolated RNA meant that expressed TCRB transcripts were sequenced. Generated by immunoSEQ multiplex PCR, the TCRdb table keeps only in-frame clones and is missing some. Of about 320,000 clones listed, about 15% are singletons. Sequenced input: central memory CD4+ T cells from blood. These receptors came from a young man in good health.

The chain couples TRBV5-6 to TRBJ2-5; D is unresolved. The germline V gene encodes CDR1 SGHDT and CDR2 YYEEEE. V was trimmed by 5 bases and J by 7 bases, leaving 12 bases between them. There are 12 residues in the CDR3. CDR3 region: CASRTGAGTQYF. The CDR3 bases are TGTGCCAGCAGGACCGGAGCCGGGACCCAGTACTTC.

The J gene is TRBJ1-1, the V gene TRBV30; 7 nucleotides agree with TRBD1. From germline, CDR1 is GTSNPN and CDR2 SVGIG (reference sequence). V shed 7 bases and J 10 bases; nucleotides not matched to a gene: 15. The CDR3 is 13 residues long. DNA of the CDR3: TGTGCCTTGCCGGTGCGGCAGGGGGTAGGAGCTTTCTTT. The encoded protein is CALPVRQGVGAFF.

The V gene is TRBV5-1, the J gene TRBJ2-1; 8 bases match TRBD2. The V segment lost 6 bases and the J segment 4 bases; nucleotides outside the gene matches: 12. CDR1 is SGHRS, CDR2 YFSETQ, per germline. The CDR3 is made up of 16 amino acids. CDR3: CASTPDSGETYNEQFF. The CDR3 DNA follows: TGCGCCAGCACCCCCGATAGCGGGGAGACGTACAATGAGCAGTTCTTC.

J is TRBJ2-6 and V is TRBV11-2; 9 nucleotides line up with TRBD1. CDR1 is SGHAT and CDR2 is FQNNGV in the germline V gene. The CDR3 runs 15 residues. J was trimmed by 2 bases and V by 4 bases; bases with no gene match: 0. The CDR3 DNA reads as TGTGCCAGCAGCTACAGGGGGCCTGGGGCCAACGTCCTGACTTTC. Translation gives CASSYRGPGANVLTF. Full variable domain (rest looked up from reference TRBV11-2 and TRBJ2-6): EAGVAQSPRYKIIEKRQSVAFWCNPISGHATLYWYQQILGQGPKLLIQFQNNGVVDDSQLPKDRFSAERLKGVDSTLKIQPAKLEDSAVYLCASSYRGPGANVLTFGAGSRLTVL.

This clone was detected a few times. The chain recombines TRBV9 with TRBJ2-7, with 7 bases aligning to TRBD1. The CDR3 contains 14 residues. The V and J ends lost 0 bases and 5 bases, in that order; junction bases with no gene match: 5. Germline CDR1 and CDR2: SGDLS and YYNGEE. CDR3 coding DNA: TGTGCCAGCAGCGTAGGATCCCAGGGGGACGAGCAGTACTTC. Translating gives CASSVGSQGDEQYF.

V gene TRBV6-6 combines with J gene TRBJ1-2; the D gene is possibly TRBD1 (5 bases). From germline, CDR1 is MNHNY and CDR2 SVGAGI (reference sequence). The length of the CDR3 is 15 residues. V gave up 1 base and J gave up 1 base, with 10 bases separating them. The CDR3 region has the DNA TGTGCCAGCAGTTACTTGGGGCAGGTTAACTATGGCTACACCTTC. It yields the protein CASSYLGQVNYGYTF.

CDR3 nucleotides: TGTGCCAGCAGCCCGGGACTAGCGGGGGGCGAGACCCAGTACTTC. Protein product: CASSPGLAGGETQYF. This chain joins TRBV5-6 and TRBJ2-5, with 15 bases matching TRBD2. The CDR3 is 15 amino acids. V lost 4 bases and J lost 5; bases outside the gene matches: 3. Per the germline V gene, CDR1 is SGHDT and CDR2 is YYEEEE. Looking up the rest from reference TRBV5-6 and TRBJ2-5 gives the full variable domain: DAGVTQSPTHLIKTRGQQVTLRCSPKSGHDTVSWYQQALGQGPQFIFQYYEEEERQRGNFPDRFSGHQFPNYSSELNVNALLLGDSALYLCASSPGLAGGETQYFGPGTRLLVL.

This clone was counted between two and nine times. The CDR3 bases are TGTGCCAGCAGCGGAGGACAGCCGGGGAACATTCAGTACTTC. It encodes CASSGGQPGNIQYF. The chain is built from TRBV7-2 and TRBJ2-4, with D possibly matching TRBD1 (6 bases). Trimming removed 5 bases from V and 7 bases from J, with 15 bases in between. This CDR3 spans 14 amino acids. Germline lookup yields CDR1 SGHTA and CDR2 FQGNSA.

This clone has more than one count but fewer than ten. The genes are TRBV11-3 and TRBJ2-1; possibly TRBD2 for D (5 bases). There are 16 residues in the CDR3. V was trimmed by 1 base and J by 4 bases, leaving 14 bases between them. Germline CDR1 SGHNT, CDR2 YENEEA. CDR3 residues: CASSLAVGANYNEQFF. In DNA, the CDR3 is TGTGCCAGCAGCTTAGCGGTGGGAGCCAATTACAATGAGCAGTTCTTC.

This clone was detected a few times. Other DNA sequences in the same sample also yield this CDR3. In nucleotides, the CDR3 is TGTGCCAGCAGCTTAGAATTGGGGGAAGCTTTCTTT. As protein: CASSLELGEAFF. The chain is built from TRBV7-2 and TRBJ1-1; D is unresolved. The germline V gene encodes CDR1 SGHTA and CDR2 FQGNSA. CDR3 size: 12 residues. Between the trimmed V and J ends, which lost 1 base and 8 bases, there was a span of 8 bases.

In this sample, this clone turned up a few times. This sequence joins TRBV6-5 and TRBJ1-1, with 9 positions matching TRBD1. Germline V lookup: CDR1 MNHEY, CDR2 SVGAGI. CDR3 length: 13 amino acids. The trim removed 10 bases at V and 3 bases at J, leaving 6 bases unmatched. The DNA for the CDR3 is TGTGCCATCGGGGGACAGGGAGACACTGAAGCTTTCTTT. It encodes CAIGGQGDTEAFF.

Of note for this clone: This is likely an artifact of a read error, given a far larger clone one base away. The rearrangement joins TRBV6-6 to TRBJ2-6; D call uncertain. CDR1 is MNHNY, CDR2 SVGAGI, per germline (reference sequence). The CDR3 covers 13 residues. V was trimmed by 5 bases and J by 0 bases, leaving 2 bases between them. Written as DNA, the CDR3 is TGTGCCAGCAGTGGCTCTGGGGCCAACGTCCTGACTTTC. Translation gives CASSGSGANVLTF.

This clone showed up many times. The chain recombines TRBV19 with TRBJ2-3; 11 bases line up with TRBD2. With V trimmed by 10 bases and J by 7 bases, 7 bases remained unmatched. This CDR3 region has 13 residues. Germline values: CDR1 LNHDA, CDR2 SQIVND (reference sequence). The CDR3, as DNA: TGTGCCACGAAGACTAGCGGGACTTATACGCAGTATTTT. It is translated as CATKTSGTYTQYF.

V is TRBV11-2 and J is TRBJ2-7; TRBD1 matches 10 bases. The length of the CDR3 is 13 residues. CDR1 is SGHAT, CDR2 FQNNGV, per germline. Losses at the gene ends were 5 bases for V and 6 bases for J; bases not matched to a gene: 4. CDR3 sequence reads: CASSTRDRGEQYV. Written as DNA, the CDR3 is TGTGCCAGCAGCACCCGGGACAGGGGCGAGCAGTACGTC.

This clone was observed a few times. The chain joins TRBV18 to TRBJ1-1; a possible D gene is TRBD1 (6 bases). Trimming removed 6 bases from V and 6 bases from J, with 14 bases in between. CDR1 is KGHSH, CDR2 LQKENI, per germline. The CDR3 extends over 13 amino acids. CDR3 sequence reads: CASSPDRQAEAFF. CDR3 in DNA: TGTGCCAGCTCTCCCGACCGACAGGCTGAAGCTTTCTTT.

This clone showed up just a few times. The V gene is TRBV9, the J gene TRBJ1-6; no definite D call. CDR1 SGDLS and CDR2 YYNGEE come from the germline V gene. The CDR3 has 13 amino acids. Trimming took off 3 bases at V and 7 bases at J, with 8 bases between the two ends. The CDR3 here is CASSDSPNSPLHF. The CDR3 region has the DNA TGTGCCAGCAGCGACTCCCCCAATTCACCCCTCCACTTT.

This clone has only a few counts. V and J are TRBV4-3 and TRBJ1-1, with TRBD1 matching over 8 bases. Germline assignment: CDR1 LGHNA and CDR2 YSLEER. The ends lost 4 bases at V and 1 base at J; junction bases unmatched: 8. The CDR3 contains 16 residues. CDR3 bases: TGCGCCAGCAGCCTTCAACCGGGACAGGCGAACACTGAAGCTTTCTTT. Encoded protein: CASSLQPGQANTEAFF.

The sample holds a few counts of this clone. V and J are TRBV4-1 and TRBJ1-3; D is unclear. V was shortened by 4 bases and J by 1 base, with 11 bases between the two germline ends. This CDR3 spans 15 amino acids. Germline lookup yields CDR1 MGHRA and CDR2 YSYEKL. CDR3 DNA: TGCGCCAGCAGCCGAGAATCCGCATCTGGAAACACCATATATTTT. Amino acid sequence: CASSRESASGNTIYF.

The chain joins TRBV11-3 to TRBJ2-3; D is uncertain. Germline values: CDR1 SGHNT, CDR2 YENEEA. Trimming took 5 bases from V and 4 from J, leaving 13 bases between them. CDR3 length: 14 amino acids. This CDR3 is CASSQNRLADTQYF. The DNA for the CDR3 is TGTGCCAGCAGCCAAAATCGTCTAGCAGATACGCAGTATTTT.

The chain links TRBV6-5 to TRBJ1-1; D remains ambiguous. The V end lost 2 bases, the J end lost 3 bases, and 7 bases lay between the germline ends. The CDR3 length is 13 residues. Looked up from germline, CDR1 is MNHEY and CDR2 is SVGAGI. CDR3 nucleotide sequence: TGTGCCAGCAGTTACCGCGGGGACACTGAAGCTTTCTTT. Translation: CASSYRGDTEAFF.

Regarding this clone: The same CDR3 also results from other DNA sequences found in this sample. The V gene is TRBV11-3, the J gene TRBJ2-5; D is ambiguous. Germline V gene sequence: CDR1 SGHNT, CDR2 YENEEA. With 0 bases removed from V and 4 bases from J, the gap between germline ends came to 3 bases. This CDR3 is built from 12 residues. CDR3 sequence reads: CASSLERETQYF. Here the CDR3 DNA reads TGTGCCAGCAGCTTAGAGAGAGAGACCCAGTACTTC.